This T cell receptor beta chain appears in the sequencing data of a study of vaccination and CD4 T cells after COVID-19. The overall study: After nasal swab PCR-confirmed SARS-CoV-2, roughly 10 convalescents had mild disease and one severe. Treatment of control cultures consisted of a CEFX pool, an HIV-1 Nef pool, or no peptide.

CDR3 length equals 13 residues. Trimming took off 5 bases at V and 8 bases at J, with 15 bases between the two ends. In germline, CDR1 is MNHEY, CDR2 SMNVEV (reference sequence). The Oncomine TCR Beta short-read assay was applied to DNA of cultured CD4+ T cells. Each CDR3 protein gets one entry after TCRdb re-called the PCR reads with MiXCR. The sample carries 15,000 to 20,000 distinct CDR3 sequences, 45% to 70% recorded once. The study, taken as a whole, reports: Spike mono-reactivity was the property of 304 of 307 vaccine-specific clones in convalescent patients. In median terms, SARS-CoV-2-reactive clonotypes went from approximately 21 to 40, a nonsignificant rise.

Regarding this clonotype: What it recognizes is unknown.

Treatment described: approximately nine-day PBMC culture with coronavirus spike peptide pools or control peptides (ViraFEST assay). This clonotype was sampled from a human donor who had recovered from COVID-19. Sample: CD4+ T cells from blood, cultured in vitro. The chain combines TRBV27 with TRBJ2-5; TRBD2 might be the D (7 bases). The CDR3 spells CASSPAGAGTQYF. Written as DNA, the CDR3 is TGTGCCAGCAGTCCGGCGGGGGCAGGAACCCAGTACTTC.